Sequencing of this TCR beta chain was carried out in a study of identical twins. For this clonotype: The antigen remains undetermined.

This CDR3 has 15 residues. Germline V lookup: CDR1 DFQATT, CDR2 SNEGSKA (reference sequence). V dropped 3 bases and J dropped 1; count of bases not matched to a gene: 4. Findings and limits, study-wide: Fewer insertions marked abundant cord blood beta clonotypes; young adult naive trended weakly, memory not at all.

Each CDR3 protein is one row after TCRdb ran MiXCR on the 5' RACE reads. The table has about 250,000 distinct CDR3 sequences, about 8.9% seen once. This sample also belongs to another study, concerning yellow fever vaccine responses in identical twins. That study adds: Each twin's T cell response to the vaccine was reported to look partly convergent and partly personalized.

The gene calls are TRBV20-1 and TRBJ2-3; TRBD2 aligns across 10 bases. The sample comprised CD8+ T cells sorted from blood. This receptor was identified in a woman aged 18 to 35 in good health. As DNA, the CDR3 is TGCAGTGCTAGTCCCGGGACTAGCGGCACAGATACGCAGTATTTT. Protein sequence: CSASPGTSGTDTQYF.